These T cell receptor beta chains were read from a single sample in a study of neurological immune-mediated disorders. TCRdb reprocessed the 5' RACE reads via MiXCR and lists one record per CDR3 protein. Of around 97,000 distinct CDR3 sequences listed, more than 10% are singletons. Material for sequencing was PBMCs. The origin of the receptors is a female donor with HTLV-1-associated myelopathy (HAM/TSP). The CDR3 runs from the conserved cysteine through the conserved F or W. The order of the fields is V gene, D gene, clone size, CDR3 protein. A D gene is named only where the DNA matches it firmly. Clone size is not always given. Where it is, it says once, few, many or a class for expanded clones.

v_gene: TRBV7-8; d_gene: TRBD2; abundance: few; CDR3aa: CASSYSSGGDTDTQYF
v_gene: TRBV20-1; d_gene: -; abundance: many; CDR3aa: CSAVSSGTLEQYF
v_gene: TRBV5-1; d_gene: -; abundance: many; CDR3aa: CASSLAPGTKEGYTF
v_gene: TRBV6-6; d_gene: -; abundance: many; CDR3aa: CASSEIQRVTEAFF
v_gene: TRBV10-3; d_gene: TRBD1; abundance: many; CDR3aa: CAISEYDETGSYGYTF
v_gene: TRBV18; d_gene: -; abundance: many; CDR3aa: CASSPDGNTEAFF
v_gene: TRBV20-1; d_gene: TRBD2; abundance: -; CDR3aa: CSAREIAGVWGGDLFF
v_gene: TRBV18; d_gene: -; abundance: few; CDR3aa: CASSPPRVTTDTQYF
v_gene: TRBV7-3; d_gene: -; abundance: -; CDR3aa: CASSRGPGAQGNIQYF
v_gene: TRBV12-3/TRBV12-4; d_gene: -; abundance: many; CDR3aa: CASRTDTYEQYF
v_gene: TRBV20-1; d_gene: TRBD1; abundance: few; CDR3aa: CSARDDRGLSFEQYF
v_gene: TRBV9; d_gene: TRBD1; abundance: many; CDR3aa: CASSLWDRNTGELFF
v_gene: TRBV5-1; d_gene: -; abundance: -; CDR3aa: CASSLAAGAHEQYF
v_gene: TRBV7-9; d_gene: TRBD1; abundance: -; CDR3aa: CASSAGGVNTIYF
v_gene: TRBV2; d_gene: -; abundance: many; CDR3aa: CASSALNSGNTIYF
v_gene: TRBV4-1; d_gene: -; abundance: few; CDR3aa: CASSQGPEGYGYTF
v_gene: TRBV6-5; d_gene: TRBD2; abundance: many; CDR3aa: CASSPEPRGVGHEQYF
v_gene: TRBV6-6; d_gene: -; abundance: many; CDR3aa: CASRVSGQNNSPLHF
v_gene: TRBV10-2; d_gene: -; abundance: many; CDR3aa: CASSEGGSGELFF
v_gene: TRBV5-1; d_gene: -; abundance: many; CDR3aa: CASSLLGRSNTGELFF
v_gene: TRBV15; d_gene: TRBD1; abundance: many; CDR3aa: CATSRVNGTASEKLFF
v_gene: TRBV5-1; d_gene: -; abundance: many; CDR3aa: CASSLEDDRRANVLTF
v_gene: TRBV6-2/TRBV6-3; d_gene: TRBD2; abundance: few; CDR3aa: CASSYREGRKFF
v_gene: TRBV7-2; d_gene: -; abundance: many; CDR3aa: CASSSPDIKADTQYF
v_gene: TRBV5-1; d_gene: -; abundance: -; CDR3aa: CASSQGRVDTEDFF
v_gene: TRBV5-1; d_gene: -; abundance: -; CDR3aa: CASSPGPELGSRETQYF
v_gene: TRBV5-1; d_gene: -; abundance: -; CDR3aa: CASSLGPEGPTGTEAFF
v_gene: TRBV28; d_gene: -; abundance: many; CDR3aa: CASSSPSRQYEQYF
v_gene: TRBV5-1; d_gene: -; abundance: many; CDR3aa: CASSLSSIYEQYF
v_gene: TRBV10-3; d_gene: -; abundance: medium-sized; CDR3aa: CAISETEDTQYF
v_gene: TRBV5-1; d_gene: TRBD1; abundance: many; CDR3aa: CASSFGDRENEKLFF
v_gene: TRBV25-1; d_gene: TRBD2; abundance: many; CDR3aa: CASSEWGLAGGSYNEQFF
v_gene: TRBV10-2; d_gene: -; abundance: many; CDR3aa: CAIGGSNTGELFF
v_gene: TRBV9; d_gene: TRBD1; abundance: many; CDR3aa: CASSGNTGGRSGYTF
v_gene: TRBV18; d_gene: TRBD1; abundance: few; CDR3aa: CASSRNRGRETQYF
v_gene: TRBV20-1; d_gene: -; abundance: many; CDR3aa: CSAREERLSYEQYF
v_gene: TRBV5-1; d_gene: TRBD1; abundance: many; CDR3aa: CASSSSRGQYEQYF
v_gene: TRBV7-9; d_gene: TRBD2; abundance: many; CDR3aa: CASRPNGTSGARGEQYF
v_gene: TRBV28; d_gene: -; abundance: -; CDR3aa: CASSPGSWEIQYF
v_gene: TRBV5-1; d_gene: -; abundance: many; CDR3aa: CASSVPGTANYEQYF
v_gene: TRBV5-1; d_gene: TRBD1; abundance: few; CDR3aa: CASSLQGARNTEAFF
v_gene: TRBV20-1; d_gene: TRBD1; abundance: -; CDR3aa: CSARDFRQGSTDTQYF
v_gene: TRBV6-6; d_gene: -; abundance: many; CDR3aa: CASTPARGTDTQYF
v_gene: TRBV6-5; d_gene: -; abundance: many; CDR3aa: CASSSGAGDEKLFF
v_gene: TRBV7-2; d_gene: -; abundance: many; CDR3aa: CASSHDYNEQFF
v_gene: TRBV28; d_gene: -; abundance: -; CDR3aa: CASSLVGSRGETQYF